Each of the 25 T cell receptor beta chains below was sequenced from the same sample in a study of cytomegalovirus exposure and HLA in healthy donors (TCRdb year 2017). Library preparation used the immunoSEQ multiplex PCR assay. Sourced from immuneACCESS, this table was stored by TCRdb with only in-frame sequences that have V and J called. A share of the clones is absent; for the studies checked, an unresolved V gene accounts for under half, and the remainder has no known explanation. The sample data list around 20,000 clones, and about 97% of these were observed just once. Of the sample, 10% is held by the ten largest clones. Sequences were obtained from PBMCs. These receptors were obtained from a young man in good health and CMV-seropositive.

This chain links TRBV2 with TRBJ2-7, with D possibly TRBD2 on 5 matching bases. Germline V gene sequence: CDR1 SNHLY, CDR2 FYNNEI. There are 14 residues in the CDR3. With 7 bases removed from V and 2 bases from J, the gap between germline ends came to 15 bases. The CDR3 here is CASKGGRPPYEQYF. In DNA form, the CDR3 reads TGTGCCAGCAAGGGTGGGAGACCCCCCTACGAGCAGTACTTC.

The chain has TRBV27 and TRBJ1-2; 9 nucleotides match TRBD1. Germline V gene sequence: CDR1 MNHEY, CDR2 SMNVEV (reference sequence). The trim removed 5 bases at V and 4 bases at J, leaving 11 bases unmatched. CDR3 length: 16 amino acids. The CDR3 loop is CASSIHTGGGPYGYTF. The CDR3 nucleotides are TGTGCCAGCAGTATCCACACAGGGGGCGGCCCCTATGGCTACACCTTC.

The rearrangement uses TRBV12-5 and TRBJ2-7; 10 nucleotides align to TRBD2. The CDR3 covers 19 residues. Germline V gene data show CDR1 as LGHNT and CDR2 as FRNRAP. J gave up 4 bases and V 9 bases, and 24 bases lay outside the gene matches. CDR3: CARLRKQPAPSGRGYEQYF. In DNA, the CDR3 is TGTGCTAGACTAAGAAAGCAGCCGGCCCCTAGCGGGAGAGGGTACGAGCAGTACTTC.

This chain joins TRBV7-6 and TRBJ2-5; 11 bases are a match to TRBD2. CDR1 SGHVS and CDR2 FNYEAQ come from the germline V gene. The V and J ends lost 0 bases and 5 bases, in that order; junction bases with no gene match: 2. This CDR3 has 15 amino acids. The CDR3 coding sequence is TGTGCCAGCAGCTTAGCACTAGCGGGAGCGGAGACCCAGTACTTC. As protein: CASSLALAGAETQYF.

A few counts support this clone. The V call is TRBV5-3, the J call TRBJ2-7; 7 nucleotides line up with TRBD1. TRBV5-3 falls under the ORF class, with uncertain function. The V segment lost 5 bases and the J segment 3 bases; nucleotides outside the gene matches: 5. The CDR3 runs to 13 residues. CDR3 coding DNA: TGTGCCAGAAGACAGGGGTGTGACTACGAGCAGTACTTC. Translated, it gives CARRQGCDYEQYF.

The rearrangement joins TRBV27 to TRBJ1-1; weak D call: TRBD1 (6 bases). CDR3 length equals 14 residues. Germline V gene data show CDR1 as MNHEY and CDR2 as SMNVEV (reference sequence). V lost 0 bases to trimming and J lost 8 bases, with 13 bases between them. The DNA for the CDR3 is TGTGCCAGCAGTTTATCGTCAGGGGCTAAGGAAGCTTTCTTT. Translated: CASSLSSGAKEAFF.

This sequence joins TRBV9 and TRBJ2-5; 9 nucleotides agree with TRBD2. Germline lookup yields CDR1 SGDLS and CDR2 YYNGEE. J lost 1 base, V lost 0 bases, and 7 bases had no gene match. The CDR3 sequence is 17 residues long. The CDR3 loop reads CASSVDPAGGSQETQYF. CDR3 nucleotide sequence: TGTGCCAGCAGCGTAGACCCCGCGGGAGGGAGCCAAGAGACCCAGTACTTC. Looking up the rest from reference TRBV9 and TRBJ2-5 gives the full variable domain: DSGVTQTPKHLITATGQRVTLRCSPRSGDLSVYWYQQSLDQGLQFLIQYYNGEERAKGNILERFSAQQFPDLHSELNLSSLELGDSALYFCASSVDPAGGSQETQYFGPGTRLLVL.

The chain combines TRBV28 with TRBJ2-7, with 8 bases identical to TRBD2. The V gene end was trimmed by 1 base and the J gene end by 0 bases; junction bases not matched to a gene: 14. The CDR3 has 19 amino acids. CDR1 and CDR2 (germline): MDHEN, SYDVKM. The CDR3 loop reads CASSLYFRPSGPSSYEQYF. The CDR3 bases are TGTGCCAGCAGTTTATATTTCCGTCCTAGCGGGCCTAGCTCCTACGAGCAGTACTTC.

This clone was observed a few times. The chain combines TRBV6-5 with TRBJ1-2; TRBD1 might be the D (5 bases). Germline V gene lookup returns CDR1 MNHEY and CDR2 SVGAGI. V was pared by 0 bases and J by 4 bases, with 15 bases between. CDR3 length: 16 residues. The CDR3 sequence is CASSYSWGGGTYGYTF. CDR3 nucleotides: TGTGCCAGCAGTTACTCATGGGGCGGCGGAACCTATGGCTACACCTTC.

This chain links TRBV27 with TRBJ1-2; tentatively, D is TRBD1 (6 bases). The V gene's germline CDR1 is MNHEY and CDR2 SMNVEV (reference sequence). This CDR3 contains 14 residues. V lost 8 bases, J lost 7 bases, and 20 bases lay in between. The CDR3, as DNA: TGTGCCAGCGGCCTAGGGTTTCAGGGGAGTGGCTACACCTTC. It translates to CASGLGFQGSGYTF.

The chain carries TRBV5-1 and TRBJ1-2, with no clear D. This CDR3 region has 13 residues. V lost 4 bases to trimming and J lost 4 bases, with 11 bases between them. Germline V lookup: CDR1 SGHRS, CDR2 YFSETQ. CDR3 sequence reads: CASSPQAIYGYTF. Here the CDR3 DNA reads TGCGCCAGCAGCCCCCAGGCGATCTATGGCTACACCTTC.

V gene TRBV6-1 combines with J gene TRBJ2-5; D gene uncertain. Trimming cost V 7 bases and J 0 bases, with 12 bases left between them. The CDR3 runs 14 residues. From germline, CDR1 is MNHNS and CDR2 SASEGT. CDR3 coding DNA: TGTGCCAGCAAGGTAGCCATATACCAAGAGACCCAGTACTTC. It codes for CASKVAIYQETQYF.

J is TRBJ2-1 and V is TRBV28; a weak D match, TRBD2 (6 bases). Per germline, CDR1 MDHEN and CDR2 SYDVKM. V was cut by 5 bases and J by 8 bases, with 25 bases left in between. The CDR3 is made up of 17 amino acids. The CDR3 protein is CASSPQLGGIRVYEQFF. The DNA of the CDR3 is TGTGCCAGCAGTCCCCAGCTGGGCGGGATTAGGGTCTATGAGCAGTTCTTC.

The gene calls are TRBV7-2 and TRBJ1-5; D is possibly TRBD1 (6 bases). The CDR3 has 14 residues. With 4 bases removed from V and 2 bases from J, the gap between germline ends came to 9 bases. Looked up from germline, CDR1 is SGHTA and CDR2 is FQGNSA. DNA for the CDR3: TGTGCCAGCAGCTATCGACAGGGCAATCAGCCCCAGCATTTT. Protein sequence: CASSYRQGNQPQHF.

V gene TRBV4-3 combines with J gene TRBJ2-7, with 9 bases matching TRBD2. The CDR3 runs to 17 residues. Trimming removed 0 bases from V and 5 bases from J; junction bases left unmatched: 11. Germline CDR1 LGHNA, CDR2 YSLEER. In DNA, the CDR3 is TGCGCCAGCAGCCAAGATATAGGCGGGAGGGCAAATAACGAGCAGTACTTC. It specifies CASSQDIGGRANNEQYF.

In DNA, the CDR3 is TGTGCCAGCAGCTCGGGGTTTCAGCCCCAGCATTTT. It specifies CASSSGFQPQHF. This chain connects TRBV7-2 to TRBJ1-5; D is undetermined. V gave up 4 bases and J gave up 6 bases, with 7 bases separating them. The CDR3 contains 12 residues. The germline V gene encodes CDR1 SGHTA and CDR2 FQGNSA.

This chain links TRBV27 with TRBJ1-2; D unclear. V was trimmed by 6 bases and J by 8 bases, leaving 19 bases between them. CDR1 and CDR2 (germline): MNHEY, SMNVEV (reference sequence). The CDR3 has 14 amino acids. Here the CDR3 reads CASSLIGELEGYTF. CDR3 nucleotide sequence: TGTGCCAGCAGCCTTATCGGAGAGCTAGAAGGCTACACCTTC.

V gene TRBV5-1 combines with J gene TRBJ1-2; TRBD1 is a possible D gene (5 bases). CDR1 is SGHRS, CDR2 YFSETQ, per germline. Trimming took 4 bases from V and 8 from J, leaving 18 bases between them. The CDR3 contains 14 residues. Here the CDR3 DNA reads TGCGCCAGCAGCGGGGGGTCTACTCCTGAAGGCTACACCTTC. Protein product: CASSGGSTPEGYTF.

The chain employs TRBV19 and TRBJ1-1, with a weak D call TRBD1 (6 bases). The CDR3 has 15 amino acids. CDR1 and CDR2 from the germline V gene are LNHDA and SQIVND (reference sequence). Trimming shortened V by 6 bases and J by 5 bases, and 19 bases separated the two germline ends. The CDR3 DNA sequence: TGTGCCAGTAGGAATCCACAGGGCATTAGGACTGAAGCTTTCTTT. Translation: CASRNPQGIRTEAFF.

J is TRBJ2-7 and V is TRBV4-1; 7 nucleotides align to TRBD2. The CDR3 loop spans 15 amino acids. The ends lost 1 base at V and 5 bases at J; junction bases unmatched: 8. Per germline, CDR1 MGHRA and CDR2 YSYEKL. The CDR3: CASSQGHGGVHEQYF. CDR3 sequence (DNA): TGCGCCAGCAGCCAAGGTCATGGGGGGGTCCACGAGCAGTACTTC.

The rearrangement links TRBV5-6 to TRBJ2-1, with D possibly TRBD2 on 6 matching bases. Between the trimmed V and J ends, which lost 1 base and 7 bases, there was a span of 18 bases. In germline, CDR1 is SGHDT, CDR2 YYEEEE. The length of the CDR3 is 16 residues. The CDR3 sequence: CASSLRGSGPGNEQFF. Written as DNA, the CDR3 is TGTGCCAGCAGCTTGCGAGGTAGCGGTCCGGGAAATGAGCAGTTCTTC.

This chain links TRBV27 with TRBJ2-7; 7 bases are shared with TRBD1. Germline V gene data show CDR1 as MNHEY and CDR2 as SMNVEV (reference sequence). The CDR3 contains 15 residues. With V trimmed by 0 bases and J by 3 bases, 5 bases remained unmatched. The CDR3 loop reads CASSLSSGTVYEQYF. CDR3 DNA: TGTGCCAGCAGTTTATCATCTGGGACAGTCTACGAGCAGTACTTC.

This clone was detected once. The chain's CDR3 is CASSLVPTGVGANVLTF. The CDR3, as DNA: TGCGCCAGCAGCTTGGTCCCCACAGGGGTCGGGGCCAACGTCCTGACTTTC. This sequence joins TRBV5-1 and TRBJ2-6, with 7 positions matching TRBD1. J gave up 4 bases and V 0 bases, and 7 bases lay outside the gene matches. Germline CDR1 reads SGHRS; CDR2 reads YFSETQ. The CDR3 is made up of 17 amino acids.

J is TRBJ2-2 and V is TRBV5-1; TRBD2 agrees at 14 bases. Germline loops: CDR1 SGHRS, CDR2 YFSETQ. The CDR3 consists of 18 residues. Trimming took 0 bases from V and 7 from J; bases not matched to a gene: 8. This CDR3 reads CASSLEVGTSGSSGELFF. The CDR3, as DNA: TGCGCCAGCAGCTTGGAGGTTGGGACTAGCGGGAGTAGCGGGGAGCTGTTTTTT. The full variable domain, in which reference TRBV5-1 and TRBJ2-2 provide the parts outside the CDR3, is KAGVTQTPRYLIKTRGQQVTLSCSPISGHRSVSWYQQTPGQGLQFLFEYFSETQRNKGNFPGRFSGRQFSNSRSEMNVSTLELGDSALYLCASSLEVGTSGSSGELFFGEGSRLTVL.

The chain recombines TRBV5-1 with TRBJ2-3; TRBD2 might be the D (5 bases). V shed 7 bases and J shed 6 bases, with 9 bases lying between them. In germline, CDR1 is SGHRS, CDR2 YFSETQ. The CDR3 spans 11 residues. The CDR3 DNA reads TGCGCCAGCGCGGGCGGTGATACGCAGTATTTT. Translated, it gives CASAGGDTQYF.